The 23 T cell receptor beta chains below all came from one sample that was sequenced in a study of control samples from healthy donors and cancer patients. Method: immunoSEQ multiplex PCR; TCRdb's copy keeps in-frame clones and lacks some. The sample consists of 100,000 to 150,000 clones, more than 80% of them appearing once. Specimen: blood. The receptors were gathered from a man aged 35 to 55 in good health.

The CDR3 protein is CASSGGDRGYSPLHF. The CDR3 DNA reads TGTGCCAGTAGTGGGGGGGACAGGGGTTATTCACCCCTCCACTTT. The gene calls are TRBV19 and TRBJ1-6; TRBD1 agrees at 10 bases. The junction had 6 bases not matched to a gene; V was cut back by 5 bases and J by 8 bases. Germline V gene data show CDR1 as LNHDA and CDR2 as SQIVND (reference sequence). The CDR3 spans 15 residues.

The chain uses TRBV6-1 and TRBJ1-6; tentative D call: TRBD1 (5 bases). The germline V and J ends were trimmed by 3 bases and 7 bases, with 7 bases remaining between them. This CDR3 is 13 amino acids long. CDR1 and CDR2 (germline): MNHNS, SASEGT. The CDR3 sequence is CASSDRENSPLHF. The CDR3 DNA reads TGTGCCAGCAGTGACAGGGAGAATTCACCCCTCCACTTT.

CDR3 coding DNA: TGCGCCAGCAAAGCGGCCGGGCAAACGAATTCACCCCTCCACTTT. It codes for CASKAAGQTNSPLHF. The chain recombines TRBV5-1 with TRBJ1-6, with D uncertain. Germline-derived CDR1 and CDR2 are SGHRS and YFSETQ. This CDR3 has 15 residues. The V end lost 6 bases, the J end lost 7 bases, and 17 bases lay between the germline ends.

The chain uses TRBV6-1 and TRBJ1-1; D gene unclear. Trimming took off 0 bases at V and 5 bases at J, with 22 bases between the two ends. The CDR3 is 18 amino acids. The germline CDR1 and CDR2 sequences are MNHNS and SASEGT. The CDR3 nucleotides read TGTGCCAGCAGTGAAGCGAAAAGTACTGGAAAGGTCGGGACTGAAGCTTTCTTT. This gives the protein CASSEAKSTGKVGTEAFF.

This chain links TRBV19 with TRBJ1-2; no reliable D call. Germline V CDR1 and CDR2: LNHDA, SQIVND (reference sequence). V lost 4 bases to trimming and J lost 4 bases, with 19 bases between them. The CDR3 is made up of 16 amino acids. The CDR3 loop is CASSRGSNKLSYGYTF. The DNA for the CDR3 is TGTGCCAGTAGTAGGGGATCAAACAAACTAAGCTATGGCTACACCTTC.

This clone was seen only once. This chain uses TRBV4-1 with TRBJ1-2; D gene ambiguous. Germline-derived CDR1 and CDR2 are MGHRA and YSYEKL. This CDR3 has 15 amino acids. Trimming stripped 1 base from V and 0 bases from J, with 9 bases between. The CDR3 is CASSQGQTPNYGYTF. The CDR3 DNA follows: TGCGCCAGCAGCCAAGGTCAAACCCCTAACTATGGCTACACCTTC.

The rearrangement joins TRBV7-8 to TRBJ1-3, with D perhaps matching TRBD1 (5 bases). CDR3 length equals 15 residues. Germline CDR1 reads SGHVS; CDR2 reads FQNEAQ. V was cut by 4 bases and J by 8 bases, with 18 bases left in between. CDR3 bases: TGTGCCAGCAGCTCGACAGTGTCTATCGTCGACACCATATATTTT. Translated: CASSSTVSIVDTIYF.

V and J are TRBV12-3 or TRBV12-4 and TRBJ2-7, with D possibly being TRBD1 (5 bases). CDR3 length: 11 residues. Trimming cost V 6 bases and J 4 bases, with 7 bases left between them. DNA for the CDR3: TGTGCCAGCAGCACAGGTTACGAGCAGTACTTC. It specifies CASSTGYEQYF.

This chain joins TRBV2 and TRBJ2-3; unclear D gene. Trimming removed 7 bases from V and 2 bases from J, with 16 bases in between. The CDR3 is made up of 15 amino acids. Germline V CDR1 and CDR2: SNHLY, FYNNEI. The CDR3: CASNLPWGSTDTQYF. In DNA form, the CDR3 reads TGTGCCAGCAACCTACCATGGGGTTCCACAGATACGCAGTATTTT.

The rearrangement links TRBV11-3 to TRBJ2-2; no clear D gene. The germline V gene has CDR1 SGHNT and CDR2 YENEEA. Trimming left V 5 bases short and J 7 bases short, with 14 bases between. CDR3 length: 14 amino acids. The CDR3 spells CASSPRSEGGELFF. The CDR3 DNA follows: TGTGCCAGCAGCCCGAGGTCTGAAGGCGGGGAGCTGTTTTTT.

As to this clone: Other DNA sequences within the sample encode an identical CDR3. The rearrangement uses TRBV19 and TRBJ2-1, with D uncertain. Trimming pared 1 base from V and 0 bases from J, leaving 4 bases between. Per germline, CDR1 LNHDA and CDR2 SQIVND (reference sequence). The CDR3 is made up of 14 amino acids. The CDR3 is CASSIGGSYNEQFF. CDR3 DNA sequence: TGTGCCAGTAGTATAGGCGGCTCCTACAATGAGCAGTTCTTC.

The genes are TRBV28 and TRBJ2-3, with TRBD2 matching over 10 bases. V gave up 3 bases and J gave up 5 bases; unmatched junction bases: 8. Germline CDR1 reads MDHEN; CDR2 reads SYDVKM. This CDR3 spans 16 amino acids. The CDR3 loop is CASSFVWLAGEDTQYF. CDR3 nucleotides: TGTGCCAGCAGTTTCGTGTGGCTAGCGGGAGAAGATACGCAGTATTTT.

The rearrangement joins TRBV11-2 to TRBJ2-7; 7 bases line up with TRBD2. The CDR3 extends over 13 amino acids. V lost 0 bases to trimming and J lost 6 bases; unmatched junction nucleotides: 2. Germline V gene sequence: CDR1 SGHAT, CDR2 FQNNGV. CDR3 sequence (DNA): TGTGCCAGCAGCTTAGACAGGGAGGGCGAGCAGTACTTC. Protein sequence: CASSLDREGEQYF.

The gene calls are TRBV24-1 and TRBJ2-1; 10 bases map to TRBD2. There are 17 residues in the CDR3. Germline V gene data show CDR1 as KGHDR and CDR2 as SFDVKD. V trimming: 3 bases; J trimming: 7 bases; junction bases outside the gene matches: 11. The CDR3 DNA follows: TGTGCCACCAGTGATCAAACCAAACTAGCGGGGCGTAATGAGCAGTTCTTC. Residues: CATSDQTKLAGRNEQFF.

This clone was seen just once. V gene TRBV6-6 combines with J gene TRBJ1-3; D ambiguous. Germline assignment: CDR1 MNHNY and CDR2 SVGAGI (reference sequence). With 1 base removed from V and 3 bases from J, the gap between germline ends came to 13 bases. CDR3 size: 16 residues. The CDR3 protein is CASSYLRGRNGNTIYF. The CDR3, as DNA: TGTGCCAGCAGTTACTTACGAGGGCGGAATGGAAACACCATATATTTT.

V usage is TRBV29-1 and J usage is TRBJ1-5; a weak D match, TRBD1 (6 bases). V was shortened by 5 bases and J by 4 bases, with 12 bases between the two germline ends. CDR3 size: 13 residues. Germline V gene sequence: CDR1 SQVTM, CDR2 ANQGSEA. The CDR3 DNA reads TGCAGCGTTAAGAAAGGACAGAATCAGCCCCAGCATTTT. This translates into CSVKKGQNQPQHF.

This rearrangement joins TRBV7-8 to TRBJ1-5; the D is unclear. Looked up from germline, CDR1 is SGHVS and CDR2 is FQNEAQ. Trimming removed 5 bases at V and 2 bases at J, with 10 bases between. This CDR3 contains 14 residues. CDR3 sequence reads: CASSRISGNQPQHF. CDR3 bases: TGTGCCAGCAGCCGGATCTCCGGCAATCAGCCCCAGCATTTT.

The chain combines TRBV11-2 with TRBJ2-2; a possible D gene is TRBD1 (5 bases). Germline values: CDR1 SGHAT, CDR2 FQNNGV. The CDR3 covers 13 residues. Trimming took 5 bases from V and 5 from J, leaving 9 bases between them. The DNA for the CDR3 is TGTGCCAGCAGCCCTCAGGGAACCGGGGAGCTGTTTTTT. Its protein is CASSPQGTGELFF.

The chain's CDR3 is CASLDGRNTEAFF. In nucleotides, the CDR3 is TGTGCCAGCTTGGACGGGAGGAACACTGAAGCTTTCTTT. The J gene is TRBJ1-1, the V gene TRBV5-5; D remains unclear. Trimming removed 7 bases at V and 1 base at J, with 11 bases between. The CDR3 contains 13 residues. Looked up from germline, CDR1 is SGHKS and CDR2 is YYEKEE (reference sequence).

The chain uses TRBV5-6 and TRBJ2-7; 7 bases fit TRBD2. Germline assignment: CDR1 SGHDT and CDR2 YYEEEE. With 5 bases clipped from V and 7 bases from J, the junction kept 15 bases outside the gene matches. This CDR3 is built from 15 residues. The CDR3 is CASRSALRGLREQYF. In DNA, the CDR3 is TGTGCCAGCAGGTCGGCCCTGCGGGGGTTGCGAGAGCAGTACTTC.

The chain combines TRBV12-3 or TRBV12-4 with TRBJ2-2; D unclear. The CDR3 extends over 12 amino acids. Trimming cost V 2 bases and J 6 bases, with 4 bases left between them. The CDR3 bases are TGTGCCAGCAGTTTATATGCCGGGGAGCTGTTTTTT. Protein: CASSLYAGELFF.

The J gene is TRBJ2-1, the V gene TRBV10-3; TRBD1 matches at 7 bases. V lost 6 bases to trimming and J lost 5 bases; unmatched junction nucleotides: 7. Germline V gives CDR1 ENHRY, CDR2 SYGVKD. The CDR3 consists of 14 residues. The CDR3 DNA reads as TGTGCCATCAGAGAGACAGGGCGAAACAATGAGCAGTTCTTC. This encodes CAIRETGRNNEQFF.

The CDR3 nucleotides read TGTGCCAGCAGCACCCCGACAGGGACAGATACGCAGTATTTT. Residues: CASSTPTGTDTQYF. The chain recombines TRBV7-9 with TRBJ2-3; 7 bases are shared with TRBD1. Germline V CDR1 and CDR2: SEHNR, FQNEAQ (reference sequence). V lost 5 bases to trimming and J lost 3 bases; unmatched junction nucleotides: 5. CDR3 length: 14 amino acids.